This record covers a single T cell receptor (beta chain). The antigen remains undetermined. Per germline, CDR1 MNHNS and CDR2 SASEGT. The CDR3 has 14 amino acids. V was clipped by 5 bases and J by 3 bases, with 12 bases between them. The data derive from a study of CD8 T cells in ankylosing spondylitis. Findings of the study overall: For ankylosing spondylitis blood, a TCR beta motif of about eight highly homologous variants appeared characteristic. Matched ankylosing spondylitis synovial fluid reportedly contained a significantly enriched population of disease-linked clones.

Each CDR3 protein is one row after TCRdb ran MiXCR on the 5' RACE reads. The table records a few hundred thousand distinct CDR3 sequences, 11% of them present only once. Sequenced sample: blood, either unsorted or a sorted T cell fraction (not recorded which). This chain links TRBV6-1 with TRBJ2-3; no clear D. The TCR sequence derives from a female donor with ankylosing spondylitis or in good health (not recorded which). DNA for the CDR3: TGTGCCAGCAGTCCCCCTGTTGGGACAGATACGCAGTATTTT. It is translated as CASSPPVGTDTQYF.